Listed below are T cell receptor beta chains from one sample, sequenced in a study of shared clonotypes between healthy human individuals. Sequenced by immunoSEQ multiplex PCR; TCRdb stores in-frame clones only, minus some. The sample lists 2 million to 2.5 million clones, 95% occurring once. Sequencing used naive CD4+ T cells sorted from blood. Receptors were obtained from a man younger than 30 in good health. Each CDR3 is given with its conserved first and last residue. A D gene is named only where the DNA matches it firmly. Expanded clones are given a class, and other clones once, few, many or no size at all.

D,J,V,size,CDR3,DNA
NA,TRBJ2-1,TRBV11-2,NA,CASSPLRNEQFF,TGTGCCAGCAGCCCCCTGCGCAATGAGCAGTTCTTC
NA,TRBJ1-4,TRBV6-5,NA,CASSSGPPKGEKLFF,TGTGCCAGCAGTTCTGGACCTCCCAAGGGGGAAAAACTGTTTTTT
TRBD1,TRBJ2-7,TRBV19,NA,CASSGGQGISYEQYF,TGTGCCAGTTCCGGGGGACAGGGGATTTCCTACGAGCAGTACTTC
TRBD2,TRBJ2-1,TRBV19,NA,CASRSAGAPEQFF,TGTGCCAGTAGGTCAGCGGGGGCCCCTGAGCAGTTCTTC
NA,TRBJ2-1,TRBV11-2,NA,CASMSAGSYNEQFF,TGTGCCAGCATGAGTGCTGGCTCCTACAATGAGCAGTTCTTC
NA,TRBJ1-5,TRBV29-1,NA,CSGAGPEIPQHF,TGCAGCGGGGCCGGGCCTGAGATCCCCCAGCATTTT
TRBD1,TRBJ1-6,TRBV28,NA,CASPDREAHYNSPLHF,TGTGCCAGTCCTGACAGGGAGGCCCACTATAATTCACCCCTCCACTTT
NA,TRBJ1-5,TRBV28,NA,CASSLSGVSNQPQHF,TGTGCCAGCAGTTTGTCAGGTGTTAGCAATCAGCCCCAGCATTTT
TRBD1,TRBJ2-3,TRBV27,NA,CASSPQGQGAPVVTQYF,TGTGCCAGCAGCCCACAGGGACAGGGGGCGCCCGTGGTTACGCAGTATTTT
NA,TRBJ2-3,TRBV7-2,NA,CASSLRQAGTDTQYF,TGTGCCAGCAGCTTACGACAGGCCGGCACAGATACGCAGTATTTT
NA,TRBJ2-3,TRBV6-6,NA,CASSYSASADTQYF,TGTGCCAGCAGTTACTCGGCCAGCGCAGATACGCAGTATTTT
TRBD1,TRBJ1-3,TRBV2,few,CASSGTGAGNTIYF,TGTGCCAGCAGTGGGACAGGAGCTGGAAACACCATATATTTT
NA,TRBJ2-2,TRBV2,NA,CASSRQRAGELFF,TGTGCCAGCAGTCGACAGAGGGCCGGGGAGCTGTTTTTT
NA,TRBJ2-7,TRBV28,NA,CASSFRYGSYEQYF,TGTGCCAGCAGTTTCCGGTACGGTTCCTACGAGCAGTACTTC
NA,TRBJ2-3,TRBV7-9,NA,CASSFQVTDTQYF,TGTGCCAGCAGCTTTCAGGTAACAGATACGCAGTATTTT
NA,TRBJ1-3,TRBV5-4,NA,CASSFEQGYSGNTIYF,TGTGCCAGCAGCTTCGAGCAGGGATACTCTGGAAACACCATATATTTT
TRBD1,TRBJ2-7,TRBV7-2,NA,CASSLGTGRYEQYF,TGTGCCAGCAGCTTAGGGACAGGTCGGTACGAGCAGTACTTC
NA,TRBJ2-5,TRBV9,NA,CASSVLTGATQYF,TGTGCCAGCAGCGTACTGACCGGGGCGACCCAGTACTTC
TRBD2,TRBJ2-1,TRBV6-4,NA,CASSVTGTSGGSYNEQFF,TGTGCCAGCAGTGTAACCGGGACTAGCGGCGGCTCCTACAATGAGCAGTTCTTC
NA,TRBJ1-1,TRBV9,once,CASSVGGENTEAFF,TGTGCCAGCAGCGTAGGCGGGGAGAACACTGAAGCTTTCTTT
NA,TRBJ2-7,TRBV6-1,NA,CASSEAGGEQYF,TGTGCCAGCAGTGAAGCGGGGGGCGAGCAGTACTTC
NA,TRBJ2-7,TRBV2,NA,CASFDSRPSYEQYF,TGTGCCAGCTTTGACAGCCGACCTTCCTACGAGCAGTACTTC
NA,TRBJ1-5,TRBV18,NA,CASSPGTGGQPQHF,TGTGCCAGCTCACCGGGAACCGGGGGTCAGCCCCAGCATTTT
NA,TRBJ1-1,TRBV18,NA,CASSPRGFVMNTEAFF,TGTGCCAGCTCACCCAGGGGTTTCGTCATGAACACTGAAGCTTTCTTT
TRBD2,TRBJ2-3,TRBV4-1,NA,CASSQDSASGSGTQYF,TGCGCCAGCAGCCAAGATTCGGCTAGCGGGAGCGGTACGCAGTATTTT
NA,TRBJ2-1,TRBV5-8,NA,CASSLAAGRYEQFF,TGTGCCAGCAGCTTGGCGGCAGGGCGATATGAGCAGTTCTTC
NA,TRBJ1-2,TRBV7-2,NA,CASSFGGWGYTF,TGTGCCAGCAGCTTTGGGGGATGGGGCTACACCTTC
TRBD1,TRBJ1-4,TRBV18,NA,CASSPPAGQGEKLFF,TGTGCCAGCTCACCCCCCGCGGGACAGGGGGAAAAACTGTTTTTT
NA,TRBJ1-2,TRBV7-9,once,CASSPDGSYGYTF,TGTGCCAGCAGCCCAGACGGATCTTATGGCTACACCTTC
NA,TRBJ1-4,TRBV19,NA,CASSSTGRQLGEKLFF,TGTGCCAGTAGTTCCACGGGCCGCCAGTTAGGGGAAAAACTGTTTTTT
TRBD1,TRBJ2-7,TRBV4-1,NA,CASSYRDRGLTTYEQYF,TGCGCCAGCAGCTACCGGGACAGGGGGCTTACCACCTACGAGCAGTACTTC
NA,TRBJ2-7,TRBV6-1,NA,CASSNSYEQYF,TGTGCCAGCAGTAACAGCTACGAGCAGTACTTC
NA,TRBJ2-1,TRBV29-1,NA,CSVEDQEPSRYNEQFF,TGCAGCGTTGAAGATCAGGAACCCTCCCGTTACAATGAGCAGTTCTTC
NA,TRBJ1-5,TRBV6-1,once,CATSESRNQPQHF,TGTGCCACCTCAGAAAGCCGAAATCAGCCCCAGCATTTT
TRBD1,TRBJ1-6,TRBV5-1,NA,CASRSTGVESPLHF,TGCGCCAGCAGGTCGACAGGGGTCGAGTCACCCCTCCACTTT
NA,TRBJ2-2,TRBV7-9,NA,CASSPRGSNTGELFF,TGTGCCAGCAGCCCGCGGGGCTCGAACACCGGGGAGCTGTTTTTT
NA,TRBJ2-5,TRBV7-6,NA,CASSLADLQETQYF,TGTGCCAGCAGCTTAGCGGACTTACAAGAGACCCAGTACTTC
NA,TRBJ1-2,TRBV7-9,NA,CASSLKGVLEGGYTF,TGTGCCAGCAGCTTAAAAGGTGTGCTTGAGGGTGGCTACACCTTC
NA,TRBJ2-7,TRBV19,NA,CASSRDFGTPSYEQYF,TGTGCCAGTAGTCGGGACTTCGGAACTCCCTCCTACGAGCAGTACTTC
NA,TRBJ2-5,TRBV5-1,NA,CASSEAPGIGETQYF,TGCGCCAGCAGCGAGGCACCGGGGATAGGGGAGACCCAGTACTTC
TRBD2,TRBJ2-1,TRBV7-9,NA,CASSLSAGAGLLHEQFF,TGTGCCAGCAGCTTGTCGGCGGGAGCCGGGCTTCTGCATGAGCAGTTCTTC
TRBD1,TRBJ2-6,TRBV7-9,NA,CASSRQGNGANVLTF,TGTGCCAGCAGCCGACAGGGAAACGGGGCCAACGTCCTGACTTTC
NA,TRBJ2-3,TRBV9,NA,CASSVDPGTDTQYF,TGTGCCAGCAGCGTAGATCCGGGAACAGATACGCAGTATTTT
NA,TRBJ1-6,TRBV6-1,NA,CASRLTVSPLHF,TGTGCCAGCAGGTTGACAGTTTCACCCCTCCACTTT
TRBD1,TRBJ2-5,TRBV25-1,NA,CASSVIGRQGETQYF,TGTGCCAGCAGTGTCATTGGACGACAGGGTGAGACCCAGTACTTC
TRBD1,TRBJ2-7,TRBV5-1,NA,CASSPGQASSYEQYF,TGCGCCAGCAGCCCGGGACAGGCTAGCTCCTACGAGCAGTACTTC
TRBD2,TRBJ2-5,TRBV11-2,NA,CASRINYLAGVSETQYF,TGTGCCAGCAGAATTAACTACCTAGCGGGAGTTAGTGAGACCCAGTACTTC
NA,TRBJ2-7,TRBV21-1,NA,CASSKGTHFHEQYF,TGTGCCAGCAGCAAAGGGACCCACTTCCACGAGCAGTACTTC
NA,TRBJ1-5,TRBV5-1,NA,CASSLGPPEIYNQPQHF,TGCGCCAGCAGCTTGGGGCCTCCCGAAATCTACAATCAGCCCCAGCATTTT
NA,TRBJ1-6,TRBV19,NA,CASSSPQAGLSYNSPLHF,TGTGCCAGTAGTTCCCCTCAGGCGGGACTCTCCTATAATTCACCCCTCCACTTT